This is a list of T cell receptor beta chains from one sample in a study of PD-1 blockade in classical Hodgkin lymphoma. The protocol was immunoSEQ multiplex PCR, while the TCRdb copy is restricted to in-frame clones and leaves out a portion. Of about 93,000 clones detected, 78% appear once; the ten largest clones hold roughly 9.4%. The sample here was peripheral blood mononuclear cells (PBMCs), taken before the fourth cycle of nivolumab. The receptors shown here come from a human donor with classical Hodgkin lymphoma. CDR3s include the opening cysteine and the closing phenylalanine or tryptophan. The D gene is left open where the match is weak. Expanded clones get a size class; other rows say once, few or many, or leave the size out.

TRBJ2-1	NA	11	TRBV7-9	once	TGTGCCAGCAGCTTCTTCGGTGAGCAGTTCTTC	CASSFFGEQFF
TRBJ1-1	TRBD1	17	TRBV5-1	NA	TGCGCCAGCAGCTTGGCACCGACAGGGGGTATGAACACTGAAGCTTTCTTT	CASSLAPTGGMNTEAFF
TRBJ1-5	NA	14	TRBV18	NA	TGTGCCAGCTCACCGAGGGACGGTTTTCAGCCCCAGCATTTT	CASSPRDGFQPQHF
TRBJ1-2	TRBD1	16	TRBV7-2	NA	TGTGCCAGCAGCTTAGGTGGACAGGGATTGGCCTATGGCTACACCTTC	CASSLGGQGLAYGYTF
TRBJ1-2	NA	15	TRBV7-2	NA	TGTGCCAGCAGCTTAGGGTGGGGGCTTTTCTATGGCTACACCTTC	CASSLGWGLFYGYTF
TRBJ2-3	TRBD2	15	TRBV7-9	NA	TGTGCCAGCAGCTCAGCACTAGCGGACACAGATACGCAGTATTTT	CASSSALADTDTQYF
TRBJ2-7	TRBD2	14	TRBV25-1	NA	TGTGCCAGCAGCCGACTAGCGGGAGGAGGCGAGCAGTACTTC	CASSRLAGGGEQYF
TRBJ1-1	TRBD1	13	TRBV6-6	NA	TGTGCCAGCAGCGCAGGACAGGACACTGAAGCTTTCTTT	CASSAGQDTEAFF
TRBJ1-4	NA	9	TRBV19	NA	TGTGCCAGTTTGGAAAAACTGTTTTTT	CASLEKLFF
TRBJ2-3	TRBD1	18	TRBV23-1	few	TGCGCCAGCAGTCATCGGGACAGGGAGCAAGACGGCACAGATACGCAGTATTTT	CASSHRDREQDGTDTQYF
TRBJ1-2	NA	15	TRBV5-4	NA	TGTGCCAGCAGCTTCAGGGCGTCCTCAAACTATGGCTACACCTTC	CASSFRASSNYGYTF
TRBJ2-3	TRBD2	15	TRBV4-2	NA	TGTGCCAGCAGCCTGGGGGGGTTTAGCACAGATACGCAGTATTTT	CASSLGGFSTDTQYF
TRBJ1-2	NA	13	TRBV18	NA	TGTGCCAGCTCACCACTGTCCCAAGGGGGCTACACCTTC	CASSPLSQGGYTF
TRBJ2-3	NA	14	TRBV5-1	NA	TGCGCCAGCAGCTTTTCTGGAGGGGGAGATACGCAGTATTTT	CASSFSGGGDTQYF
TRBJ1-5	NA	15	TRBV2	NA	TGTGCCAGCAGGTTAGGACAAGTTAGCAATCAGCCCCAGCATTTT	CASRLGQVSNQPQHF
TRBJ1-1	NA	13	TRBV2	NA	TGTGCCAGCAGTACAGGGTGGGACACTGAAGCTTTCTTT	CASSTGWDTEAFF
TRBJ1-1	NA	13	TRBV10-3	NA	TGTGCCATCAGTGTCCAAGGGGTCGCTGAAGCTTTCTTT	CAISVQGVAEAFF
TRBJ1-4	NA	15	TRBV14	NA	TGTGCCAGCAGCCCAGGGTTTTTTACTAATGAAAAACTGTTTTTT	CASSPGFFTNEKLFF
TRBJ2-7	NA	13	TRBV28	NA	TGTGCCAGCAGTTTCGATCCCTCCTACGAGCAGTACTTC	CASSFDPSYEQYF
TRBJ1-5	NA	15	TRBV28	NA	TGTGCCAGCAGTCTTGGTACAGGGACATATCAGCCCCAGCATTTT	CASSLGTGTYQPQHF
TRBJ1-3	NA	13	TRBV7-3	NA	TGTGCCAGCAGCTTATACAATTCAAACACCATATATTTT	CASSLYNSNTIYF
TRBJ1-2	NA	17	TRBV27	NA	TGTGCCAGCAGACCTCCCTGGGGGACGCCAGCTAACTATGGCTACACCTTC	CASRPPWGTPANYGYTF
TRBJ2-6	NA	16	TRBV19	NA	TGTGCCAGTAGTCTCCGGTCGAGCTCTGGGGCCAACGTCCTGACTTTC	CASSLRSSSGANVLTF
TRBJ1-5	TRBD1	15	TRBV28	NA	TGTGCCAGCCGGGGGACAGTGAACAGCAATCAGCCCCAGCATTTT	CASRGTVNSNQPQHF
TRBJ1-2	NA	12	TRBV30	NA	TGTGCCGGGGGGACGGGGGGATATGGCTACACCTTC	CAGGTGGYGYTF
TRBJ1-1	NA	15	TRBV19	NA	TGTGCCAGTAGTAATTTCCGGGGGGGAGGCACTGAAGCTTTCTTT	CASSNFRGGGTEAFF
TRBJ2-2	TRBD1	15	TRBV11-2	NA	TGTGCCAGCAGCAGAGGGACAGATAACACCGGGGAGCTGTTTTTT	CASSRGTDNTGELFF
TRBJ2-3	NA	13	TRBV30	NA	TGTGCCTGGAGTGTAAGGTTGCAAGATACGCAGTATTTT	CAWSVRLQDTQYF
TRBJ2-3	NA	14	TRBV2	once	TGTGCCAGCAGTGTCGAGGGGCTAGCAGATACGCAGTATTTT	CASSVEGLADTQYF
TRBJ2-1	NA	15	TRBV15	once	TGTGCCACCAGCAGAGACACGAGGAGCTACAATGAGCAGTTCTTC	CATSRDTRSYNEQFF
TRBJ1-6	NA	15	TRBV7-9	few	TGTGCCAGCATCGAGGACAGCCCCTATAATTCACCCCTCCACTTT	CASIEDSPYNSPLHF
TRBJ2-2	NA	15	TRBV15	NA	TGTGCCACCAGCAGAGATCGGGGTAACACCGGGGAGCTGTTTTTT	CATSRDRGNTGELFF
TRBJ2-1	NA	15	TRBV11-2	NA	TGTGCCAGCAGCCAGAGGGACGGAGCCTACAATGAGCAGTTCTTC	CASSQRDGAYNEQFF
TRBJ1-1	NA	13	TRBV7-3	few	TGTGCCAGCAGTTCCACAGGGTGGACTGAAGCTTTCTTT	CASSSTGWTEAFF
TRBJ1-1	NA	15	TRBV2	NA	TGTGCCAGCAGTGATGGTGGCAGGGTGAACACTGAAGCTTTCTTT	CASSDGGRVNTEAFF
TRBJ2-1	TRBD2	15	TRBV11-2	NA	TGTGCCAGCAGCTCCCGCGGGGGCTCCTACAATGAGCAGTTCTTC	CASSSRGGSYNEQFF
TRBJ1-2	NA	13	TRBV5-1	once	TGCGCCAGCAGCTTGACAGGGAGCTATGGCTACACCTTC	CASSLTGSYGYTF
TRBJ2-2	TRBD2	15	TRBV5-1	NA	TGCGCCAGCAGCTTGTTTAGCGGGAGTTCCGGGGAGCTGTTTTTT	CASSLFSGSSGELFF
TRBJ2-5	NA	13	TRBV19	NA	TGTGCCAGTGGGCCCCGGCGGCAAGAGACCCAGTACTTC	CASGPRRQETQYF
TRBJ2-4	TRBD2	18	TRBV10-3	NA	TGTGCCATCAGTGAGTCGTTTCTAGCGGGTCCAGCCAAAAACATTCAGTACTTC	CAISESFLAGPAKNIQYF